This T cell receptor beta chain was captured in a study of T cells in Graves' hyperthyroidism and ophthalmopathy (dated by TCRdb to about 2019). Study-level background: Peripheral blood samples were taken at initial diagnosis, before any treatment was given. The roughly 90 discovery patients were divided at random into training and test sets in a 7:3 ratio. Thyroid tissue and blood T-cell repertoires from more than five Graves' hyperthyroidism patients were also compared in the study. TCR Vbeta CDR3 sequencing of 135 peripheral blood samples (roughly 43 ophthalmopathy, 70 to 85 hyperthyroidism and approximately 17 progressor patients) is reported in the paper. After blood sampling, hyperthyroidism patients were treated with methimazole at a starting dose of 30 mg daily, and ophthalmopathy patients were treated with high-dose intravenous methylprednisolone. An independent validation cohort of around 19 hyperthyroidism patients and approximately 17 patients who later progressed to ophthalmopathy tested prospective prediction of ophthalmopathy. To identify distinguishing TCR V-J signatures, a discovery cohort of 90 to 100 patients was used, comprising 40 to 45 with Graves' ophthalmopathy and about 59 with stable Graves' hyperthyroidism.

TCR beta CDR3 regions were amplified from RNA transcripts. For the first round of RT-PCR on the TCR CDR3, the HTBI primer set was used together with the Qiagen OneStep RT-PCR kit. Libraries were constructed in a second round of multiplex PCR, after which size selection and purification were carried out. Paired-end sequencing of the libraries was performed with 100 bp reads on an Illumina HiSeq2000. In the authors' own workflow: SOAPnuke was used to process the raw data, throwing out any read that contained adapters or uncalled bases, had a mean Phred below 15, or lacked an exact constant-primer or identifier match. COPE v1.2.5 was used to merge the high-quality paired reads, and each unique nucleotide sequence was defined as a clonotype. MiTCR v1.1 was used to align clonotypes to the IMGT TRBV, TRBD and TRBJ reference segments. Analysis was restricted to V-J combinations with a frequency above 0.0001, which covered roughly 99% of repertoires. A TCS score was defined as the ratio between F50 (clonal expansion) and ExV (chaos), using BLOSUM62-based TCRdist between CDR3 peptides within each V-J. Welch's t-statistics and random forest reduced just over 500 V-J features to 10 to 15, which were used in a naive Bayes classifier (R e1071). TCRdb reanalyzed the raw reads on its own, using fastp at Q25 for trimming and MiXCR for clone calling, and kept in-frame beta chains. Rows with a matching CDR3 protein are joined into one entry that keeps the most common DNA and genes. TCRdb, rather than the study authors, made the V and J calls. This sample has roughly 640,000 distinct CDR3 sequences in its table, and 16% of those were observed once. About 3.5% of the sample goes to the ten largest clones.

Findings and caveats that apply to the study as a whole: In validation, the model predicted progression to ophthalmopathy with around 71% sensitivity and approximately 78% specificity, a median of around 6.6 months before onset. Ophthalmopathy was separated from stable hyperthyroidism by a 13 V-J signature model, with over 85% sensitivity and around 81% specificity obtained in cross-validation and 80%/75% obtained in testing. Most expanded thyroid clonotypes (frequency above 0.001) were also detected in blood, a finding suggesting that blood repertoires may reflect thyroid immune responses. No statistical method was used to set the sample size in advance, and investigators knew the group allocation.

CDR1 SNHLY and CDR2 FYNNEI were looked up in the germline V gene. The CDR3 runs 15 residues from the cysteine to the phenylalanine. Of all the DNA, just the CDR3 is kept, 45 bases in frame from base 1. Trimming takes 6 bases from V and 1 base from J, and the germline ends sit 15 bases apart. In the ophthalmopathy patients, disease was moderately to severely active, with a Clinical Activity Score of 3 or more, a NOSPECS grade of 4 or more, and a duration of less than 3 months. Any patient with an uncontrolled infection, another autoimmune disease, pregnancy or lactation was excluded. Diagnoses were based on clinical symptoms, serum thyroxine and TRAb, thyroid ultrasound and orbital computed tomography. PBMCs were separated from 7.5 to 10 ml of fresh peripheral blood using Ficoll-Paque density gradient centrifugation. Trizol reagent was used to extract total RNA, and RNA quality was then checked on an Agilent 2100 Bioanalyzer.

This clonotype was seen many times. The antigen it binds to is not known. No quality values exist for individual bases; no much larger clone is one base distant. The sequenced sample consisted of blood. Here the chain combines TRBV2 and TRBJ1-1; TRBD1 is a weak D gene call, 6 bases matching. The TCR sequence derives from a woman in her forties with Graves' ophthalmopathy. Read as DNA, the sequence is TGTGCCAGCAGGGCCCGGGGGGGGCCGAACACTGAAGCTTTCTTT. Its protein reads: CASRARGGPNTEAFF.